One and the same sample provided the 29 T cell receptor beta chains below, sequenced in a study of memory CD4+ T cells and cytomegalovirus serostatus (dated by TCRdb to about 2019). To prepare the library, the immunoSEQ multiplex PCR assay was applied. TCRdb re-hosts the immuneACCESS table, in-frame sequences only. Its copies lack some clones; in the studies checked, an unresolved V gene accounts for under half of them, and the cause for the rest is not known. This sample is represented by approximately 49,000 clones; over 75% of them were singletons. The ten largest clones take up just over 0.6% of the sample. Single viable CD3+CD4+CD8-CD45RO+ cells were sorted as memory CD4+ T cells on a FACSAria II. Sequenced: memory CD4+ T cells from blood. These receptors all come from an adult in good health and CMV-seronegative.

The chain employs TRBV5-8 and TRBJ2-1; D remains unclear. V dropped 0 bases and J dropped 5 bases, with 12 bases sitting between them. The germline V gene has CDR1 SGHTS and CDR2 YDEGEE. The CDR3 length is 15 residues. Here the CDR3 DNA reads TGTGCCAGCAGCTTGGATTTAGCCAGACACAATGAGCAGTTCTTC. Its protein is CASSLDLARHNEQFF.

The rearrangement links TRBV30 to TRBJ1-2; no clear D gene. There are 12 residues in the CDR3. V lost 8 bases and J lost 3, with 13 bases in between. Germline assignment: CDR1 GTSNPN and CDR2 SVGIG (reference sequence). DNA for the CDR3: TGTGCCACCTCCGGGGTTTACTATGGCTACACCTTC. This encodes CATSGVYYGYTF. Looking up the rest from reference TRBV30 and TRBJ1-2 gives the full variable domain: SQTIHQWPATLVQPVGSPLSLECTVEGTSNPNLYWYRQAAGRGLQLLFYSVGIGQISSEVPQNLSASRPQDRQFILSSKKLLLSDSGFYLCATSGVYYGYTFGSGTRLTVV.

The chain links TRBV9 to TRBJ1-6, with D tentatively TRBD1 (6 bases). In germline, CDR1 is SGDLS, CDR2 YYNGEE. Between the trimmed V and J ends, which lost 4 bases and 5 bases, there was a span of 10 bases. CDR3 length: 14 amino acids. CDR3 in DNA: TGTGCCAGCAGCCTGGACAGCAATAATTCACCCCTCCACTTT. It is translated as CASSLDSNNSPLHF. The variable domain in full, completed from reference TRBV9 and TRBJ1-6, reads DSGVTQTPKHLITATGQRVTLRCSPRSGDLSVYWYQQSLDQGLQFLIQYYNGEERAKGNILERFSAQQFPDLHSELNLSSLELGDSALYFCASSLDSNNSPLHFGNGTRLTVT.

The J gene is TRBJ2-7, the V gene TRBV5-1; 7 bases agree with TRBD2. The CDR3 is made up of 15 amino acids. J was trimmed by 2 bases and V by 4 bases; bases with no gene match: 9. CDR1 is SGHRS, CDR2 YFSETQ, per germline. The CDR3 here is CASSPVPGGTYEQYF. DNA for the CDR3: TGCGCCAGCAGCCCGGTACCCGGGGGGACCTACGAGCAGTACTTC.

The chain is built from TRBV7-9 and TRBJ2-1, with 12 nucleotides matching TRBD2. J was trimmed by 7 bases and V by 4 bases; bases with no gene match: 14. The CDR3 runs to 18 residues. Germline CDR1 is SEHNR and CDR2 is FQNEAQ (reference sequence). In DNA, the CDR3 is TGTGCCAGCAGCTCTAAGCTTCGACTAGCGGGGGTTCGGAATGAGCAGTTCTTC. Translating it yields CASSSKLRLAGVRNEQFF.

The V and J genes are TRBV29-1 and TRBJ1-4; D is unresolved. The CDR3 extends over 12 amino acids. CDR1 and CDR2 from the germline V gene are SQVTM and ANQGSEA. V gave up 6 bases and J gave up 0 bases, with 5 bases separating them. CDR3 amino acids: CSVAATNEKLFF. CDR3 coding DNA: TGCAGCGTAGCTGCAACTAATGAAAAACTGTTTTTT.

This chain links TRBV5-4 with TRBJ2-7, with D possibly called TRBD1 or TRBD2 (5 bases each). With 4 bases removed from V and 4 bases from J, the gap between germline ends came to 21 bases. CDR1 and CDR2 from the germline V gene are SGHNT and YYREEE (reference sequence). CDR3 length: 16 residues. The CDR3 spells CASSDGGGTPPYEQYF. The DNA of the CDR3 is TGTGCCAGCAGCGATGGTGGGGGAACCCCTCCTTACGAGCAGTACTTC.

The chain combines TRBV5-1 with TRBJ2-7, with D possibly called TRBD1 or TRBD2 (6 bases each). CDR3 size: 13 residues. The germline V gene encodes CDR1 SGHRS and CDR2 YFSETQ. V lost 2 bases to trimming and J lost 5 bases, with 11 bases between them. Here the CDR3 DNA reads TGCGCCAGCAGCTTACAGGGAGGAGACGAGCAGTACTTC. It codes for CASSLQGGDEQYF.

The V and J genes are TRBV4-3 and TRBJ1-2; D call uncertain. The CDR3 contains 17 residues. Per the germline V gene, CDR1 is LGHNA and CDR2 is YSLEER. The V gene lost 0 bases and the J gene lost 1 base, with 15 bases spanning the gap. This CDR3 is CASSQDRGGSFNYGYTF. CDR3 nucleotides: TGCGCCAGCAGCCAAGATCGGGGAGGGAGTTTTAACTATGGCTACACCTTC.

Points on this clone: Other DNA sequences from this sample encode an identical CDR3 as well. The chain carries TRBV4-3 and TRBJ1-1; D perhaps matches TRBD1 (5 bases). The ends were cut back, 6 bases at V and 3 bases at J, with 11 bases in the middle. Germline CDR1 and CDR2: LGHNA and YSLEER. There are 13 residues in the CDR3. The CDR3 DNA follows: TGCGCCAGCAGACGGGGGGTTGACACTGAAGCTTTCTTT. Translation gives CASRRGVDTEAFF.

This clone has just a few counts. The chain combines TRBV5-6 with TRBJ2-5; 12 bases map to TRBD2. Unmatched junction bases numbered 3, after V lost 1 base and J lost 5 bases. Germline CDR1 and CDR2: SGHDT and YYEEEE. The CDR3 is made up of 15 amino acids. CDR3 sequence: CASSLQLAGGETQYF. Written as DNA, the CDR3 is TGTGCCAGCAGCTTGCAGCTAGCGGGGGGGGAGACCCAGTACTTC.

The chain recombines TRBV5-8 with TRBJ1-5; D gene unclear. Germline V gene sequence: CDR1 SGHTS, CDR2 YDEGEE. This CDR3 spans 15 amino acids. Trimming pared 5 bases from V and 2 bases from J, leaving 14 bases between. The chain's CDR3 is CASSSGTGGNQPQHF. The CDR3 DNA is TGTGCCAGCAGTTCGGGTACCGGGGGCAATCAGCCCCAGCATTTT.

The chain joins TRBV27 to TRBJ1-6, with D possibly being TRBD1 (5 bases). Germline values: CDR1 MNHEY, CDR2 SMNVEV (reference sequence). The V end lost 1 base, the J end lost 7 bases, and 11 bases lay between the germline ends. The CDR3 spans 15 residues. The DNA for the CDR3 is TGTGCCAGCAGTTTATTTACAGGAAAGAATTCACCCCTCCACTTT. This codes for CASSLFTGKNSPLHF.

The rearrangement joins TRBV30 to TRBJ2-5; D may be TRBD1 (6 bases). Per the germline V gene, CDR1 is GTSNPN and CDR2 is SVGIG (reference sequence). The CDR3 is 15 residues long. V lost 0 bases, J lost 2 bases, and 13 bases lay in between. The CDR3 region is CAWSVGDTRQETQYF. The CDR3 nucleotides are TGTGCCTGGAGTGTTGGGGACACCCGACAAGAGACCCAGTACTTC. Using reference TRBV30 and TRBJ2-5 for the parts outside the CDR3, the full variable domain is SQTIHQWPATLVQPVGSPLSLECTVEGTSNPNLYWYRQAAGRGLQLLFYSVGIGQISSEVPQNLSASRPQDRQFILSSKKLLLSDSGFYLCAWSVGDTRQETQYFGPGTRLLVL.

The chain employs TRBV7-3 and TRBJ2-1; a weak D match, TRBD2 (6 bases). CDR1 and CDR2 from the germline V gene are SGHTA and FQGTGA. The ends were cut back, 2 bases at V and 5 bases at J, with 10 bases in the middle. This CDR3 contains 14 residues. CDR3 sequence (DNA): TGTGCCAGCAGCTTAGGGACTTTTGACAATGAGCAGTTCTTC. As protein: CASSLGTFDNEQFF. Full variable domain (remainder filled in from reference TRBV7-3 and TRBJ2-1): GAGVSQTPSNKVTEKGKYVELRCDPISGHTALYWYRQSLGQGPEFLIYFQGTGAADDSGLPNDRFFAVRPEGSVSTLKIQRTERGDSAVYLCASSLGTFDNEQFFGPGTRLTVL.

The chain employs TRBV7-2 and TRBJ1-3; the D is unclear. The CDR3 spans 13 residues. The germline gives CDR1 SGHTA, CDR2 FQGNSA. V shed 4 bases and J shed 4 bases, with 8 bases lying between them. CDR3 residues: CASSSAGGNTIYF. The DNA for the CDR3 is TGTGCCAGCAGCTCGGCGGGGGGAAACACCATATATTTT.

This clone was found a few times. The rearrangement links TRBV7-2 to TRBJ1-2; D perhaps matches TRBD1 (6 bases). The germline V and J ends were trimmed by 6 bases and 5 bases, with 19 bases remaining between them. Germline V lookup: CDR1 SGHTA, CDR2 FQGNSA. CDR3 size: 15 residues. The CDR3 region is CASSWTEANPYGYTF. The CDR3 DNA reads TGTGCCAGCAGTTGGACAGAGGCCAATCCTTATGGCTACACCTTC.

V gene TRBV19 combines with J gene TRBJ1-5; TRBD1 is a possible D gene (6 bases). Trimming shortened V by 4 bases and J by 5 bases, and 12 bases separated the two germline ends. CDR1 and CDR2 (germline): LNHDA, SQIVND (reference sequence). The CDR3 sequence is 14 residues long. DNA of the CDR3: TGTGCCAGTAGTACGAAAGGGGGAGATCAGCCCCAGCATTTT. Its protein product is CASSTKGGDQPQHF.

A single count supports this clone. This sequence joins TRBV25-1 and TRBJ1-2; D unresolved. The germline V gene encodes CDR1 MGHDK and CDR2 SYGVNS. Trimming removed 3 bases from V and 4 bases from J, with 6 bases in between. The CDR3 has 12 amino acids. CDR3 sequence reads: CASSESSYGYTF. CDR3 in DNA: TGTGCCAGCAGTGAGAGTAGCTATGGCTACACCTTC.

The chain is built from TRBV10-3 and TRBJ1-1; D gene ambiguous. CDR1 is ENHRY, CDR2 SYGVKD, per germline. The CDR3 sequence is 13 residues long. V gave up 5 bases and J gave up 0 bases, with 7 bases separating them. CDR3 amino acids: CAISRELNTEAFF. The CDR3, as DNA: TGTGCCATCAGTCGGGAGTTGAACACTGAAGCTTTCTTT.

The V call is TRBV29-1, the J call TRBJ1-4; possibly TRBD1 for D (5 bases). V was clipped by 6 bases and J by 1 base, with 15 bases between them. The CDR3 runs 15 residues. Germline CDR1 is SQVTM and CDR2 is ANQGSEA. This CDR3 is CSVGQVGGTNEKLFF. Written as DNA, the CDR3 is TGCAGCGTCGGGCAGGTTGGGGGAACTAATGAAAAACTGTTTTTT.

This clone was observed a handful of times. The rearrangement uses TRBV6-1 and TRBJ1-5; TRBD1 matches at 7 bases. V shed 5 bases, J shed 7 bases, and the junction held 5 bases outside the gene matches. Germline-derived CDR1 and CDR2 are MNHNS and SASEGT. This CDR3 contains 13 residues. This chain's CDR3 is CASSKGGPQPQHF. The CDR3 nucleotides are TGTGCCAGCAGTAAAGGGGGCCCGCAGCCCCAGCATTTT.

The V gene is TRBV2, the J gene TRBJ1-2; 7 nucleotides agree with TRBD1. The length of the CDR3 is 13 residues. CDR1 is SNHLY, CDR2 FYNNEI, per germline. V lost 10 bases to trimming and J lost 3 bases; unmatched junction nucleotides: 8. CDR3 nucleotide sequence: TGTGCCAACCGACAGGGTAGTGACTATGGCTACACCTTC. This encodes CANRQGSDYGYTF.

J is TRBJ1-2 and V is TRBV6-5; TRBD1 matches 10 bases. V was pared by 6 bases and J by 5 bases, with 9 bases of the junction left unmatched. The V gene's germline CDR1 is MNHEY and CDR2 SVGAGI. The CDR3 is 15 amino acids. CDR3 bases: TGTGCCAGCAGCCGGTCGGGACAGGGGTTATATGGCTACACCTTC. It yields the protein CASSRSGQGLYGYTF.

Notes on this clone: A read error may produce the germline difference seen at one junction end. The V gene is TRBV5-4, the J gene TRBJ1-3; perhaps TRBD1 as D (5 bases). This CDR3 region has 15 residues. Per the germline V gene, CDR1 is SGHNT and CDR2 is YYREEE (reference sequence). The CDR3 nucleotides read TGTGCCAGCAGCTTGGTAGGGGCGGCTGGAAATACCATATATTTT. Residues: CASSLVGAAGNTIYF.

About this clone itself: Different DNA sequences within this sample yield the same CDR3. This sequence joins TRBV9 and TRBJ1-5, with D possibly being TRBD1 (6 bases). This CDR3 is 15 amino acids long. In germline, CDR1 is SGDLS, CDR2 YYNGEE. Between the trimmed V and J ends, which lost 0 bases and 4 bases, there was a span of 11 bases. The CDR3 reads CASSVGTADNQPQHF. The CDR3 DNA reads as TGTGCCAGCAGCGTAGGGACAGCAGATAATCAGCCCCAGCATTTT.

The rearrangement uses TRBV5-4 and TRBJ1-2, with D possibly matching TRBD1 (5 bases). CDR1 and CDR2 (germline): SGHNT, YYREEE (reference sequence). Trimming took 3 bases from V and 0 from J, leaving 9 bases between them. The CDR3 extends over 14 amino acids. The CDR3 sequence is CASSSGTANYGYTF. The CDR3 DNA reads TGTGCCAGCAGCTCCGGGACTGCTAACTATGGCTACACCTTC.

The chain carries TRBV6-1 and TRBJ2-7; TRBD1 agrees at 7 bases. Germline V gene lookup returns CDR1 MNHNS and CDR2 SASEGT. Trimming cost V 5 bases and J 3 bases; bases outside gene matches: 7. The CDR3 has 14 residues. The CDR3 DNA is TGTGCCAGCAGTAGGGGACAGTATGGCTACGAGCAGTACTTC. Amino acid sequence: CASSRGQYGYEQYF.

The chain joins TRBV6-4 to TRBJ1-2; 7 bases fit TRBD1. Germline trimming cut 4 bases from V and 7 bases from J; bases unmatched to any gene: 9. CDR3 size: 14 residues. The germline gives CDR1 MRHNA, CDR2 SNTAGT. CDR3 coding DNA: TGTGCCAGCAGTGTTACGACAGGGTGGGGTGGCTACACCTTC. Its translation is CASSVTTGWGGYTF.